One sample yielded the 24 T cell receptor beta chains listed below, sequenced in a study of tumor-infiltrating lymphocytes in primary liver carcinoma. The researchers produced TCR beta cDNA from about 510 ng total RNA with a constant-region primer. TCR beta libraries came from three nested multiplex PCR rounds using slightly modified ARM-PCR. The two initial PCR rounds, about 9 cycles each, used TRBV1-TRBV30 forward and C-beta reverse primers. Each CDR3 protein is one row after TCRdb ran MiXCR on the multiplex PCR reads. Of tens of thousands of distinct CDR3 sequences detected, 75% to 80% appear once; the ten largest clones hold approximately 40%. RNA and DNA were co-extracted from about 20-30 mg of unsorted bulk tissue. Sequencing used liver tumor tissue from sampling region 1. The sample's subset: tumor region T1, superior pole. These receptors were obtained from a woman aged 30 to 39 with primary liver carcinoma and hepatitis B virus infection.

The chain carries TRBV6-5 and TRBJ2-1, with D possibly being TRBD2 (6 bases). Germline V gives CDR1 MNHEY, CDR2 SVGAGI. The CDR3 has 18 residues. With 3 bases removed from V and 2 bases from J, the gap between germline ends came to 20 bases. CDR3 DNA sequence: TGTGCCAGCAGTTATCGCGGCAGGGCCCTAGCGACCTACAATGAGCAGTTCTTC. Encoded protein: CASSYRGRALATYNEQFF.

On this clonotype: The conserved closing phenylalanine or tryptophan is absent in this CDR3, likely reflecting a read error. The chain links TRBV12-3 or TRBV12-4 to TRBJ2-1; 11 nucleotides align to TRBD2. The junction had 17 bases not matched to a gene; V was cut back by 9 bases and J by 13 bases. CDR3 length: 15 amino acids. CDR3 sequence (DNA): TGTGCCAGTAGCCTGTCCGGGACTAGCGGACTTGATCAGTTCTCC. Amino acid sequence: CASSLSGTSGLDQFS.

Note on this clonotype: The missing conserved phenylalanine or tryptophan at the end of this CDR3 makes a read error likely. V usage is TRBV11-2 and J usage is TRBJ1-2, with D uncertain. Germline-derived CDR1 and CDR2 are SGHAT and FQNNGV. This CDR3 has 14 residues. Deletions cut 2 bases from V and 0 bases from J, with 7 bases between. CDR3 sequence reads: CASSLRYANYGYTL. The CDR3 region has the DNA TGTGCCAGCAGCTTAAGGTATGCTAACTATGGCTACACCTTG.

This clonotype was picked up many times. The CDR3 protein is CASSSTSGGKQTQYF. CDR3 DNA: TGTGCCAGCAGCTCGACTAGCGGGGGCAAGCAGACCCAGTACTTC. The chain recombines TRBV7-2 with TRBJ2-5; TRBD2 matches 12 bases. The J segment lost 6 bases and the V segment lost 4 bases, leaving 6 bases of the junction unmatched. This CDR3 is built from 15 residues. Germline loops: CDR1 SGHTA, CDR2 FQGNSA. Supplemented by reference TRBV7-2 and TRBJ2-5, the full variable domain reads GAGVSQSPSNKVTEKGKDVELRCDPISGHTALYWYRQSLGQGLEFLIYFQGNSAPDKSGLPSDRFSAERTGGSVSTLTIQRTQQEDSAVYLCASSSTSGGKQTQYFGPGTRLLVL.

On this clonotype itself: Its ends do not fully match the called genes, so a read error is possible. CDR3 DNA: TGCGCCAGCAGATTGGCTCCAGGGGTCTATAATGAGCAGTTCTTC. Translation gives CASRLAPGVYNEQFF. The V gene is TRBV5-1, the J gene TRBJ2-1, with D tentatively TRBD1 (6 bases). CDR1 and CDR2 (germline): SGHRS, YFSETQ. CDR3 length: 15 amino acids.

This chain uses TRBV6-2 or TRBV6-3 with TRBJ2-7, with D tentatively TRBD2 (6 bases). Trimming took off 9 bases at V and 4 bases at J, with 22 bases between the two ends. The CDR3 contains 15 residues. CDR1 and CDR2 from the germline V gene are MNHEY and SVGEGT. The CDR3 DNA reads TGTGCCAGGACTCAATTAGTGGGAGGACTTTACGAGCAGTACTTC. Translation: CARTQLVGGLYEQYF.

This clonotype was counted only a few times. Without the conserved terminal phenylalanine or tryptophan, this CDR3 likely stems from a read error. The chain uses TRBV5-6 and TRBJ2-2; D ambiguous. Germline assignment: CDR1 SGHDT and CDR2 YYEEEE. CDR3 length: 15 amino acids. Trimming took 0 bases from V and 9 from J, leaving 15 bases between them. The CDR3 loop is CASSLAPRVTRELFL. DNA of the CDR3: TGTGCCAGCAGCTTGGCACCCAGAGTCACAAGGGAGCTGTTTCTT.

This clonotype was observed at least ten times. The junction and the germline gene differ at one end; a read error may be behind it. This chain joins TRBV7-9 and TRBJ1-6; 9 nucleotides line up with TRBD1. CDR3 length equals 16 residues. The germline CDR1 and CDR2 sequences are SEHNR and FQNEAQ (reference sequence). In DNA, the CDR3 is TGTACCAGCAGCCAGGGACAGGGCTTTTATAATTCACCCCTCCACTTT. The encoded protein is CTSSQGQGFYNSPLHF.

On this clonotype itself: Relative to the germline gene, one junction end is altered; a read error may explain this. The chain employs TRBV4-3 and TRBJ2-1, with 9 bases fitting TRBD2. This CDR3 contains 16 residues. Germline CDR1 is LGHNA and CDR2 is YSLEER. This CDR3 reads CASSQNVAGVRDEESF. CDR3 in DNA: TGCGCCAGCAGCCAAAACGTAGCGGGAGTCAGAGATGAGGAGTCCTTC.

The J gene is TRBJ2-5, the V gene TRBV11-1; the D is unclear. Per the germline V gene, CDR1 is SGHAT and CDR2 is FQDESV (reference sequence). This CDR3 has 13 residues. V lost 1 base, J lost 3 bases, and 6 bases lay in between. CDR3 bases: TGTGCCAGCAGCTTAGGGCGCGAAGAGACCCAGTACTTC. The encoded protein is CASSLGREETQYF.

Note on this clonotype: A clone one base away is much larger, so this may be a read error. This CDR3 is CATSDFGRDSYNEQSF. The DNA for the CDR3 is TGTGCCACCAGTGATTTCGGTAGGGATTCCTACAATGAGCAGTCCTTC. The chain is built from TRBV24-1 and TRBJ2-1; the D is unclear. CDR3 length: 16 residues. The germline gives CDR1 KGHDR, CDR2 SFDVKD.

A remark on this clonotype: A read error may produce the germline difference seen at one junction end. This chain connects TRBV28 to TRBJ2-3; D remains unclear. The CDR3 extends over 13 amino acids. Per germline, CDR1 MDHEN and CDR2 SYDVKM. CDR3 DNA sequence: TGTGCTAGCAGTATTAACAGCGCTGATACGCAGTACTTT. It translates to CASSINSADTQYF. The full variable domain, in which reference TRBV28 and TRBJ2-3 provide the parts outside the CDR3, is DVKVTQSSRYLVKRTGEKVFLECVQDMDHENMFWYRQDPGLGLRLIYFSYDVKMKEKGDIPEGYSVSREKKERFSLILESASTNQTSMYLCASSINSADTQYFGPGTRLTVL.

Notes on this clonotype: The conserved final phenylalanine or tryptophan is absent from the CDR3, which likely points to a read error. The limits of the CDR3 on the DNA are not certain, so only TCRdb's listed CDR3 is given. This chain connects TRBV6-2 or TRBV6-3 to TRBJ2-7; the D call of TRBD2 is as the table states it, not checked on the DNA. Both ends counted, the CDR3 spans 15 residues. CDR1 and CDR2 (germline): MNHEY, SVGEGT. CDR3: CASSQLAGGLHEQHL.

To note about this clonotype: One end of the junction fails to match germline, which may point to a read error. V usage is TRBV4-3 and J usage is TRBJ2-7, with 7 positions matching TRBD2. This CDR3 has 18 residues. Per germline, CDR1 LGHNA and CDR2 YSLEER. The CDR3, as DNA: TGCACCAGCAGCCAAGCTGTGACGGGGGGTCACATTGGCTACGAGCAGTATTTC. This gives the protein CTSSQAVTGGHIGYEQYF.

Points on this clonotype: One junction end does not reproduce the germline sequence, and a read error may be involved. This rearrangement joins TRBV10-3 to TRBJ2-1; D call uncertain. CDR3 length: 14 residues. Germline V CDR1 and CDR2: ENHRY, SYGVKD. In DNA form, the CDR3 reads TGCGCCATCAATCCCACGGCGACCTGGGATGAGCAGTTCTTC. It is translated as CAINPTATWDEQFF.

As regards this clonotype: One end of the junction is discordant with germline, which a read error may explain. The chain couples TRBV6-5 to TRBJ1-6; D call uncertain. CDR1 is MNHEY, CDR2 SVGAGI, per germline. The CDR3 has 15 amino acids. The CDR3 nucleotides read TGTACCAGCGGGGAAAGGAGTGCTCCCCTTTCACCCCTCCACTTT. Its protein is CTSGERSAPLSPLHF.

With respect to this clonotype: An end of the junction does not agree with germline; a read error may underlie this. The chain employs TRBV10-3 and TRBJ2-1, with a tentative D call TRBD2 (5 bases). The CDR3 spans 14 residues. Germline CDR1 ENHRY, CDR2 SYGVKD. CDR3 coding DNA: TGTGCCGTCAGTCCCACGGCGACCCGGGATGAGCGGCTCTTC. As protein: CAVSPTATRDERLF.

Regarding this clonotype: Without the conserved terminal phenylalanine or tryptophan, this CDR3 likely stems from a read error. V usage is TRBV11-3 and J usage is TRBJ1-6, with D unresolved. The V gene's germline CDR1 is SGHNT and CDR2 YENEEA. This CDR3 is 15 amino acids long. CDR3: CTSSFKWSYSSPLHY. CDR3 coding DNA: TGTACCAGCAGCTTTAAGTGGAGCTATAGTTCACCCCTCCACTAT.

Notes on this clonotype: The CDR3 carries no conserved terminal phenylalanine or tryptophan, so it likely arises from a read error. The V and J genes are TRBV24-1 and TRBJ1-1, with TRBD1 identical over 7 bases. The CDR3 length is 11 residues. Germline V gene data show CDR1 as KGHDR and CDR2 as SFDVKD. V was pared by 7 bases and J by 11 bases, with 6 bases of the junction left unmatched. CDR3 coding DNA: TGTGCCACCAGGGACAGGCAGAAGGCTTTCTTA. Translating gives CATRDRQKAFL.

Only one count was recorded for this clonotype. Germline is not matched at one junction end, which may reflect a read error. This chain uses TRBV24-1 with TRBJ2-2, with D possibly being TRBD2 (5 bases). Germline loops: CDR1 KGHDR, CDR2 SFDVKD. This CDR3 contains 16 residues. CDR3 nucleotides: TGTGCCACCAGTGAAAGCAGGCCTGCTGAGTCCGGGGAGCCGTTTTTT. Protein sequence: CATSESRPAESGEPFF.

Worth noting for this clonotype: At one boundary the junction diverges from the germline segment, which might be a read error. J is TRBJ2-3 and V is TRBV5-5; D may be TRBD1 or TRBD2 (5 bases each). CDR1 SGHKS and CDR2 YYEKEE come from the germline V gene (reference sequence). The CDR3 consists of 16 residues. CDR3 in amino acids: CTSSFVAMGGTDTQYF. In DNA form, the CDR3 reads TGTACCAGCAGCTTCGTCGCGATGGGGGGCACAGATACGCAGTATTTT.

As for this clonotype: The junction differs from germline at one of its ends, possibly a read error. V is TRBV11-3 and J is TRBJ2-7; 7 positions match TRBD1. The CDR3 sequence is 15 residues long. Germline-derived CDR1 and CDR2 are SGHNT and YENEEA. In DNA form, the CDR3 reads TGTGCCAGTAGCTTCGGGACAGATACAACCTACGAGCGGTACTTC. Protein sequence: CASSFGTDTTYERYF.

As for this clonotype: The junction and the germline gene differ at one end; a read error may be behind it. The rearrangement links TRBV12-3 or TRBV12-4 to TRBJ2-5; perhaps D is TRBD1 or TRBD2 (5 bases each). This CDR3 has 16 amino acids. CDR3 residues: CTSSLSTWGSVETQYF. The CDR3 bases are TGTACCAGCAGTTTAAGTACATGGGGGTCAGTGGAGACCCAGTACTTC.

With respect to this clonotype: In this CDR3 the conserved last residue, phenylalanine or tryptophan, is missing, so a read error is likely. V is TRBV11-2 and J is TRBJ2-7, with unresolved D. In germline, CDR1 is SGHAT, CDR2 FQNNGV. The CDR3 runs to 14 residues. V lost 5 bases and J 0 bases, leaving 11 bases between the germline ends. The CDR3 protein is CASSRDTFSYEQYL. CDR3 nucleotide sequence: TGTGCCAGCAGCCGAGACACCTTCTCCTACGAGCAGTACTTA.